This T cell receptor (beta chain) was found in a study of cytomegalovirus exposure and HLA in healthy donors. The PCR employed 60 Vbeta primers together with 13 Jbeta primers. Assay: immunoSEQ multiplex PCR; the TCRdb copy retains only in-frame clones and omits some. In all, the sample yields 150,000 to 200,000 clones. CDR1 and CDR2 (germline): MDHEN, SYDVKM. The CDR3 is made up of 14 amino acids. The V and J ends lost 6 bases and 8 bases, in that order; junction bases with no gene match: 6. The material sequenced was PBMCs. The chain has TRBV28 and TRBJ1-6; TRBD1 agrees at 8 bases. This sequence originates from a man in his thirties or forties in good health and CMV-seronegative. CDR3 amino acids: CASRHRGLDSPLHF. The CDR3 DNA sequence: TGTGCCAGCAGGCACAGGGGGTTAGATTCACCCCTCCACTTT.